The table lists the clone carrying this T cell receptor beta chain with many counts. The data were taken from a study of T cells after yellow fever vaccination. Using its own MiXCR run on the 5' RACE reads, TCRdb lists one record per CDR3 protein. The table has tens of thousands of distinct CDR3 sequences, 6.5% to 9% seen once; the top ten hold around 34%. The CDR3 contains 13 residues. CDR1 is DFQATT, CDR2 SNEGSKA, per germline (reference sequence). V lost 4 bases to trimming and J lost 10 bases; unmatched junction nucleotides: 6. Sequencing used CD8+ T cells sorted from PBMCs, obtained 15 days after the yellow fever booster vaccination. The clonotype was recovered from a man aged 30-40 years who received the YFV17D yellow fever vaccine. The chain combines TRBV20-1 with TRBJ2-1, with 11 bases identical to TRBD2. The CDR3 protein is CSATGTSGQEQFF. The CDR3 nucleotides are TGCAGTGCTACAGGGACTAGCGGTCAGGAGCAGTTCTTC.